This entry is about one T cell receptor beta chain. Sequenced by immunoSEQ multiplex PCR; TCRdb stores in-frame clones only, minus some. There are 95,000 to 100,000 clones in the sample; nearly 96% occur only once, and roughly 0.21% lies in the top ten. These data originate in a study of technical replicates of blood from a handful of donors. V dropped 4 bases and J dropped 4 bases, with 9 bases sitting between them. This CDR3 contains 13 residues. Germline V CDR1 and CDR2: SGHDT, YYEEEE. The sequencing sample was made of T cells isolated from PBMCs. The origin of this receptor is a human donor in good health. This chain links TRBV5-6 with TRBJ1-5, with D perhaps TRBD1 (6 bases). Here the CDR3 DNA reads TGTGCCAGCAGCCTACAGGGAAATCAGCCCCAGCATTTT. This gives the protein CASSLQGNQPQHF.